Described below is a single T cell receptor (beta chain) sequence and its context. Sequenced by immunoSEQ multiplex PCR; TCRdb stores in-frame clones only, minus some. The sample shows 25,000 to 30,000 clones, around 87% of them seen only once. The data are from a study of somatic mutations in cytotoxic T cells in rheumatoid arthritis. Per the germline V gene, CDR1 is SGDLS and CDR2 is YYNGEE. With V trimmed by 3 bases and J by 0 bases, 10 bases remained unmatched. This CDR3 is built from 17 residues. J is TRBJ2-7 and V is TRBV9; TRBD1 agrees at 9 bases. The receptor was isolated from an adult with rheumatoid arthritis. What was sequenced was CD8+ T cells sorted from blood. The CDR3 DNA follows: TGTGCCAGCAGCGCATATTCCGGGACAGGGCTCTCCTACGAGCAGTACTTC. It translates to CASSAYSGTGLSYEQYF.